The T cell receptor beta chain under discussion was sequenced for a study of T cell changes during pregnancy in multiple sclerosis. Repertoires were generated with immunoSEQ multiplex PCR, while TCRdb's copy carries only in-frame clones and drops some. The sample has roughly 40,000 clones; about 94% are singletons. Trimming took off 3 bases at V and 4 bases at J, with 9 bases between the two ends. The CDR3 consists of 13 residues. The germline V gene encodes CDR1 MNHEY and CDR2 SVGAGI. This sequence originates from a female donor with multiple sclerosis, enrolled in a pregnancy study. The chain carries TRBV6-5 and TRBJ1-2; no definite D call. The sample was peripheral blood, taken in the third trimester of pregnancy. The CDR3 DNA sequence: TGTGCCAGCAGTTATAGTTTCGGCTATGGCTACACCTTC. This gives the protein CASSYSFGYGYTF.